Sequencing of this T cell receptor (beta chain) was carried out in a study of blood T cell repertoires in COVID-19. In germline, CDR1 is MDHEN, CDR2 SYDVKM. V shed 6 bases and J 5 bases; nucleotides not matched to a gene: 9. The CDR3 loop spans 14 amino acids. In the authors' methods: Using reference gene primer amplification, nucleated cell counts were estimated. Clones were sequenced by immunoSEQ multiplex PCR, and TCRdb holds only the in-frame ones, with some missing. V and J calls and clone size are as listed in that table; D and trimming were resolved from the DNA. The sample holds approximately 350,000 clones, around 83% seen once. This clone has more than one count but fewer than ten.

The clonotype was recovered from a man aged 25 to 40 with active or convalescent COVID-19. The source material was peripheral blood. The chain joins TRBV28 to TRBJ1-1; TRBD1 matches at 7 bases. CDR3 DNA sequence: TGTGCCAGCAGCTTGAGGGGGCGCGTGACTGAAGCTTTCTTT. This encodes CASSLRGRVTEAFF.